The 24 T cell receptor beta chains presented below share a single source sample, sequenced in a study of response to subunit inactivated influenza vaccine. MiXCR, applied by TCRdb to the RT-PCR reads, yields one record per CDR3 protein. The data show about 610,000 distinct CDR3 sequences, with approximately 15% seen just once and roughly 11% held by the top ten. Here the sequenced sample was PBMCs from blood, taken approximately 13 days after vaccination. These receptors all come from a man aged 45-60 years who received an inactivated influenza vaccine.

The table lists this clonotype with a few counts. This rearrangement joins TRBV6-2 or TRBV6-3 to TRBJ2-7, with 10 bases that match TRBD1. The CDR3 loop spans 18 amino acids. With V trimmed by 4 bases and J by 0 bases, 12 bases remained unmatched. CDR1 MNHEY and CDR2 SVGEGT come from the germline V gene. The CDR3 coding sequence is TGTGCCAGCAGTTCGGTGACAGGGGGCTTTACGAGCTCCTACGAGCAGTACTTC. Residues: CASSSVTGGFTSSYEQYF.

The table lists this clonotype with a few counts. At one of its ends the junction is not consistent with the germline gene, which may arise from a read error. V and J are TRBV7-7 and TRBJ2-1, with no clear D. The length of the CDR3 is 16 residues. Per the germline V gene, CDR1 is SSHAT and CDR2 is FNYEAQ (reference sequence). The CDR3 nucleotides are TGTGCTAGCAGCCTTGGGTACGGACCATCCTACAATGAGCAGTTCTTC. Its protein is CASSLGYGPSYNEQFF.

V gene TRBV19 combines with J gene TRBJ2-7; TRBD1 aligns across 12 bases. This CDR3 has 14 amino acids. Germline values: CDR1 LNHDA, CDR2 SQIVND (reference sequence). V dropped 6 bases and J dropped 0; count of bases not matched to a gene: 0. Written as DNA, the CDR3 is TGTGCCAGTAGGGGACAGGGGGCCTCCTACGAGCAGTACTTC. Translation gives CASRGQGASYEQYF.

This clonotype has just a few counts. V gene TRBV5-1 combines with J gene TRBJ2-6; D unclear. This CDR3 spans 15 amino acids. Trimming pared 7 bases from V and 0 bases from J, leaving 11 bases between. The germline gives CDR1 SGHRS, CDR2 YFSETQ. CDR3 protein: CASRLSFSGANVLTF. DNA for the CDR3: TGCGCCAGCCGCCTCAGTTTCTCTGGGGCCAACGTCCTGACTTTC.

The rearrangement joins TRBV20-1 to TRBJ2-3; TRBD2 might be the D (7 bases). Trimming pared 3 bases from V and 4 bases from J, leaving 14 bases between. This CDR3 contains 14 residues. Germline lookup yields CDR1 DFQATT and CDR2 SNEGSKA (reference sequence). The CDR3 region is CSARSGEGADTQYF. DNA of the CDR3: TGCAGTGCTAGGTCGGGGGAGGGGGCAGATACGCAGTATTTT.

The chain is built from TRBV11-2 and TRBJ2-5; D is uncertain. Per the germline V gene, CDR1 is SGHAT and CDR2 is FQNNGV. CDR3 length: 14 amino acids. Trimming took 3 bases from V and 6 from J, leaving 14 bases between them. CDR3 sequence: CASSLGLRIQTQYF. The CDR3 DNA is TGTGCCAGCAGCTTGGGCCTAAGGATCCAGACCCAGTACTTC.

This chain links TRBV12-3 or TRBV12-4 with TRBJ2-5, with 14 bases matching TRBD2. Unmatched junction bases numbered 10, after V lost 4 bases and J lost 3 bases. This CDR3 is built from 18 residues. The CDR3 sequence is CASSSLLRLAGGKETQYF. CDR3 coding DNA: TGTGCCAGCAGTTCCCTTCTCCGACTAGCGGGGGGGAAAGAGACCCAGTACTTC.

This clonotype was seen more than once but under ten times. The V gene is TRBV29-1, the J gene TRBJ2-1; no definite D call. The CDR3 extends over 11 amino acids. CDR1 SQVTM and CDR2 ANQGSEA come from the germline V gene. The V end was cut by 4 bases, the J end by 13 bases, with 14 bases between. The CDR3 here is CSVATEALQFF. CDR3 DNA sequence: TGCAGCGTTGCCACCGAGGCTCTCCAGTTCTTC.

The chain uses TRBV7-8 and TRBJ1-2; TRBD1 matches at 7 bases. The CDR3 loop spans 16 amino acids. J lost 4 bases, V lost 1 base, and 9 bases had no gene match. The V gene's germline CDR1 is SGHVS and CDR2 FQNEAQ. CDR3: CASSLDTGAPGYGYTF. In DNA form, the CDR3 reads TGTGCCAGCAGCTTAGACACAGGGGCCCCCGGCTATGGCTACACCTTC. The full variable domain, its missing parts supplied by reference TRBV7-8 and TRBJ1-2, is GAGVSQSPRYKVAKRGQDVALRCDPISGHVSLFWYQQALGQGPEFLTYFQNEAQLDKSGLPSDRFFAERPEGSVSTLKIQRTQQEDSAVYLCASSLDTGAPGYGYTFGSGTRLTVV.

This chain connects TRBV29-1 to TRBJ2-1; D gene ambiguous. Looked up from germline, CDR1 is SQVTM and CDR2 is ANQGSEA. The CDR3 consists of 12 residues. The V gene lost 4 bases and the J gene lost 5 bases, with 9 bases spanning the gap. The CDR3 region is CSVALTNNEQFF. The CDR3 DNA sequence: TGCAGCGTTGCCTTGACGAACAATGAGCAGTTCTTC.

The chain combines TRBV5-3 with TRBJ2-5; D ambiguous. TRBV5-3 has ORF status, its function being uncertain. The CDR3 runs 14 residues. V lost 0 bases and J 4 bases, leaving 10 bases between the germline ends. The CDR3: CARSLVPDRETQYF. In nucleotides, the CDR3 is TGTGCCAGAAGCTTGGTACCTGACCGAGAGACCCAGTACTTC.

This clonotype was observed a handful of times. CDR3 bases: TGTGCCAGCAGCTTAGGCGCCAGAGGGATCCAAGAGACCCAGTACTTC. This sequence encodes CASSLGARGIQETQYF. The chain links TRBV7-2 to TRBJ2-5; D possibly corresponds to TRBD2 (5 bases). The CDR3 is made up of 16 amino acids. The germline CDR1 and CDR2 sequences are SGHTA and FQGNSA. V was shortened by 1 base and J by 1 base, with 13 bases between the two germline ends.

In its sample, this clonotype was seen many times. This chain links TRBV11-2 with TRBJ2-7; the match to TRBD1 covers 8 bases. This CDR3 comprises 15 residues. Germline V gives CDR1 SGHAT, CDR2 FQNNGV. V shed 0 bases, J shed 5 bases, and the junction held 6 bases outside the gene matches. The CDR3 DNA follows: TGTGCCAGCAGCTTAGATCAGGCAGGGGGCCACGAGCAGTACTTC. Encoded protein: CASSLDQAGGHEQYF.

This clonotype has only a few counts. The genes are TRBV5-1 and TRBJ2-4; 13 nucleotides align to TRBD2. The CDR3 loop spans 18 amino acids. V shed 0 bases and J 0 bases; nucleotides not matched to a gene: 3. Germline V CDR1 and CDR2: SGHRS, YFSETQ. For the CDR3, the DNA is TGCGCCAGCAGCTTGGGGGGGACTAGCGGGATAGCCAAAAACATTCAGTACTTC. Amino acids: CASSLGGTSGIAKNIQYF.

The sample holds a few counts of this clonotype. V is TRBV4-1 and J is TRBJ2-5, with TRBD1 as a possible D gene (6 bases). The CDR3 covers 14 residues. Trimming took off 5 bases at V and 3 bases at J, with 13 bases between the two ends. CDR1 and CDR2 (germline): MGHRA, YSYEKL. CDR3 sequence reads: CASSTINREETQYF. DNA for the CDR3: TGCGCCAGCAGCACTATAAACAGGGAAGAGACCCAGTACTTC.

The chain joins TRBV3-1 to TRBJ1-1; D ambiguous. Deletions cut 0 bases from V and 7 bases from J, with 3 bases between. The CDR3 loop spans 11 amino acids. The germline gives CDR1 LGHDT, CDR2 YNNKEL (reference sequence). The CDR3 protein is CASSQDSEAFF. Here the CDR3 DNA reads TGTGCCAGCAGCCAAGACAGTGAAGCTTTCTTT.

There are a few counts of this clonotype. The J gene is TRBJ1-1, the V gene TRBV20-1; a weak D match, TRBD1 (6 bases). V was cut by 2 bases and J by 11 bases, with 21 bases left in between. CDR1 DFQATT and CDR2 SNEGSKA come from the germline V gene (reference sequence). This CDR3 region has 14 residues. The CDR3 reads CSARPATGSLIAFF. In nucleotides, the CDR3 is TGCAGTGCTAGACCCGCAACAGGGAGCCTTATCGCTTTCTTT.

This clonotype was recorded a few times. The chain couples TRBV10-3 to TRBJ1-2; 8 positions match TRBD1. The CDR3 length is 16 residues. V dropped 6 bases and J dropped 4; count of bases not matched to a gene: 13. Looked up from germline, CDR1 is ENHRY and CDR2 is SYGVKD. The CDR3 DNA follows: TGTGCCATCAGAAAGGGCCAGGGGGCTGTTTTCTATGGCTACACCTTC. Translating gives CAIRKGQGAVFYGYTF.

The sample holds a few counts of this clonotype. The CDR3 DNA sequence: TGCAGCGTTGAAGATCATCAAGGCGGGAGGTCCTACAATGAGCAGTTCTTC. Translating it yields CSVEDHQGGRSYNEQFF. This chain links TRBV29-1 with TRBJ2-1; 8 bases match TRBD2. The V gene's germline CDR1 is SQVTM and CDR2 ANQGSEA. J lost 1 base, V lost 0 bases, and 8 bases had no gene match. There are 17 residues in the CDR3.

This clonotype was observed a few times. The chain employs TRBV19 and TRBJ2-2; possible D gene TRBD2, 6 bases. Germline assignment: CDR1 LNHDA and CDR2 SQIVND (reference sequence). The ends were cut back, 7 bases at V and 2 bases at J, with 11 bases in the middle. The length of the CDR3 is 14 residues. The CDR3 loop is CASNAGRNTGELFF. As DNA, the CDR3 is TGTGCCAGTAACGCCGGGAGAAACACCGGGGAGCTGTTTTTT.

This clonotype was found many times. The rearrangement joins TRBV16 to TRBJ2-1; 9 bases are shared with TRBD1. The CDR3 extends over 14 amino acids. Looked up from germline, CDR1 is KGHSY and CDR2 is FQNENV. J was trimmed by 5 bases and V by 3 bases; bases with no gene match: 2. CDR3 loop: CASSQGTGNNEQFF. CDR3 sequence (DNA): TGTGCCAGCAGCCAGGGGACAGGGAACAATGAGCAGTTCTTC.

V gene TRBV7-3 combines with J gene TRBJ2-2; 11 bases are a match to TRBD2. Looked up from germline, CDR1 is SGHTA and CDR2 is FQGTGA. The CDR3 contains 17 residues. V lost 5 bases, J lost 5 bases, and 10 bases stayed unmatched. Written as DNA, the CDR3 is TGTGCCAGCAGCCCCAGGGCCGGGACTAGCGGTACCGGGGAGCTGTTTTTT. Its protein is CASSPRAGTSGTGELFF.

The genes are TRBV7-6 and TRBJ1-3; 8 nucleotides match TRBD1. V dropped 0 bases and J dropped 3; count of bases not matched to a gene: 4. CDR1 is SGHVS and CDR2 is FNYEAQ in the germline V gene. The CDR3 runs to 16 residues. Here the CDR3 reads CASSLAGQGFGNTIYF. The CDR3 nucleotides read TGTGCCAGCAGCTTAGCCGGACAGGGTTTTGGAAACACCATATATTTT.

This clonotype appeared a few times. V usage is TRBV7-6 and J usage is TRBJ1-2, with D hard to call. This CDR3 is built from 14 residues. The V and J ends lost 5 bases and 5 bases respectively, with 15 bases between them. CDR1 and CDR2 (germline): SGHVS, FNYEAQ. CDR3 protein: CASSPTSGPYGYTF. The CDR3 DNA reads TGTGCCAGCAGCCCCACATCAGGACCATATGGCTACACCTTC.